This record covers a single T cell receptor (beta chain). Its specificity is not known. Relative to the germline gene, one junction end is altered; a read error may explain this. This entry belongs to a study of CD8+CD57+ T cells in acquired aplastic anemia. For the study at large: The average for DNA from sorted CD4+ and CD8+ cells was roughly 3 ug.

From germline, CDR1 is SSHAT and CDR2 FNYEAQ (reference sequence). CDR3 length equals 15 residues. According to the study, genomic DNA was the template for TCR beta VDJ and CDR3 profiling. TCRdb reanalysed the reads using MiXCR and keeps one entry per CDR3 protein. The data hold 150,000 to 200,000 distinct CDR3 sequences, with around 45% observed a single time. Findings and caveats of the study: Common to patients and controls were approximately 30 CD8+ CDR3 sequences. Patients and controls had CD8+ Simpson's diversity values that were not significantly distinct.

V and J are TRBV7-7 and TRBJ2-7; perhaps D is TRBD1 or TRBD2 (5 bases each). The sequence was collected from a human donor in good health. The sample taken for sequencing was sorted CD4+, CD8+, or CD8+CD57+ T cells (not recorded which) from PBMCs. The DNA for the CDR3 is TGTGCTAGCAGCCCCGGGTCCGGGACCGCCTACGAGCAGTACTTC. It translates to CASSPGSGTAYEQYF. Combining the CDR3 with reference TRBV7-7 and TRBJ2-7 gives the whole variable domain GAGVSQSPRYKVTKRGQDVTLRCDPISSHATLYWYQQALGQGPEFLTYFNYEAQPDKSGLPSDRFSAERPEGSISTLTIQRTEQRDSAMYRCASSPGSGTAYEQYFGPGTRLTVT.